This T cell receptor (beta chain) was recorded in a study of naive and memory T cell subsets. Study findings and constraints: Especially in CD8 cells, naive repertoires contained a few larger clonotypes, possibly CD45RA-re-expressing memory cells.

Details on this clonotype: Its antigen is still unknown.

V shed 5 bases and J shed 2 bases, with 9 bases lying between them. The CDR3 spans 14 residues. CDR1 and CDR2 from the germline V gene are MDHEN and SYDVKM. CD8 T cells were positively selected from what remained after CD4 positive selection. Two oligonucleotides, mixed equimolar, formed the beta constant-region primer covering TRBC1 and TRBC2. The ligated cDNA underwent four PCR rounds using SP2 and nested alpha and beta constant-region primers. Each CDR3 protein is one row after TCRdb ran MiXCR on the UMI-ligation and nested PCR reads. There are 120,000 to 150,000 distinct CDR3 sequences in the sample; roughly 20% occur only once, and 0.11% lies in the top ten.

The V and J genes are TRBV28 and TRBJ2-2; no clear D. This sequence was found in a human donor in good health. The sequenced sample was naive CD4+ T cells from blood. The CDR3: CASSQRRNTGELFF. The CDR3 bases are TGTGCCAGCAGTCAGAGACGAAACACCGGGGAGCTGTTTTTT.